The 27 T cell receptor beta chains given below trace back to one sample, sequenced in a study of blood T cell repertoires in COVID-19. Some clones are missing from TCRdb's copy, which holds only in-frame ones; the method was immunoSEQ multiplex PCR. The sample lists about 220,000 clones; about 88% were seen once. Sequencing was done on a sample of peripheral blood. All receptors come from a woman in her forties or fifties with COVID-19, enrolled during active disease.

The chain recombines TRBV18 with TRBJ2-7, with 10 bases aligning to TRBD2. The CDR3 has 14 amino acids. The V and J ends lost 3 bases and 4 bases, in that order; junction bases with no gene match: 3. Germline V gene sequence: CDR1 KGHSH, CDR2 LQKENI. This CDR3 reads CASSPSTSGYEQYF. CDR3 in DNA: TGTGCCAGCTCACCGTCGACTAGCGGGTACGAGCAGTACTTC.

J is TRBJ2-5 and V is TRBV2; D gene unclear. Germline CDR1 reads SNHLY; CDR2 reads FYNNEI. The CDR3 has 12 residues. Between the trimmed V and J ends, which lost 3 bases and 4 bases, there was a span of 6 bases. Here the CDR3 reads CASSERRETQYF. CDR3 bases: TGTGCCAGCAGTGAGCGCCGAGAGACCCAGTACTTC.

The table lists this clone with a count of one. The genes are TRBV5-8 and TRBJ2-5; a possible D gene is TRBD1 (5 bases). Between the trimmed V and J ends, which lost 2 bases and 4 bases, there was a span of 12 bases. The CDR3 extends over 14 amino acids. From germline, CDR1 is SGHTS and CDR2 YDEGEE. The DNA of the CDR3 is TGTGCCAGCAGCTTCCCAGGGCATTCAGAGACCCAGTACTTC. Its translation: CASSFPGHSETQYF.

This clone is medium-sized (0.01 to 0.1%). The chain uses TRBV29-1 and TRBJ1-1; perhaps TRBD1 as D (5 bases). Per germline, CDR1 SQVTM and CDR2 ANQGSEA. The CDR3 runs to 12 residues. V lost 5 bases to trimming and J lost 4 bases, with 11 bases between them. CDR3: CSVKSGSTEAFF. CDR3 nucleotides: TGCAGCGTTAAATCAGGGTCCACTGAAGCTTTCTTT. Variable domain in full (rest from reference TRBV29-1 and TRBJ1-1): SAVISQKPSRDICQRGTSLTIQCQVDSQVTMMFWYRQQPGQSLTLIATANQGSEATYESGFVIDKFPISRPNLTFSTLTVSNMSPEDSSIYLCSVKSGSTEAFFGQGTRLTVV.

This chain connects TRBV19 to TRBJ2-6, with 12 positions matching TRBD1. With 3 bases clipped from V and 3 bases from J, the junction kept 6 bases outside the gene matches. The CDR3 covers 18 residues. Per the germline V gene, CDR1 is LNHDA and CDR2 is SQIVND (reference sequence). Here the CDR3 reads CASSIGTGGGRGANVLTF. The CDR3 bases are TGTGCCAGTAGTATCGGGACAGGGGGCGGACGTGGGGCCAACGTCCTGACTTTC.

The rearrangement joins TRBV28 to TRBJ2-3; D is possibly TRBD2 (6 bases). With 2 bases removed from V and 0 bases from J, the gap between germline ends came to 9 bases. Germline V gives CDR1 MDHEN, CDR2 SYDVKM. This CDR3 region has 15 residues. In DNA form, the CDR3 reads TGTGCCAGCAGTTTACCGGGGACTAGCACAGATACGCAGTATTTT. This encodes CASSLPGTSTDTQYF.

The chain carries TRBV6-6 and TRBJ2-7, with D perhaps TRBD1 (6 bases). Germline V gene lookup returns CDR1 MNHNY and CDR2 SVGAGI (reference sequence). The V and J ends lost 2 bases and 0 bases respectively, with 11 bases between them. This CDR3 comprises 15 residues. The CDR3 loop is CASSYGGHSSYEQYV. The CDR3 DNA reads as TGTGCCAGCAGTTACGGGGGACACAGCTCCTACGAGCAGTACGTC.

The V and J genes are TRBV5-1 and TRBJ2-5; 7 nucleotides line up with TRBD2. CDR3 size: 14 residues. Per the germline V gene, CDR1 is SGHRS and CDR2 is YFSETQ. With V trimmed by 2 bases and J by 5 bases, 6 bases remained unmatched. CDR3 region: CASSFGLGRETQYF. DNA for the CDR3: TGCGCCAGCAGCTTTGGACTAGGCCGGGAGACCCAGTACTTC.

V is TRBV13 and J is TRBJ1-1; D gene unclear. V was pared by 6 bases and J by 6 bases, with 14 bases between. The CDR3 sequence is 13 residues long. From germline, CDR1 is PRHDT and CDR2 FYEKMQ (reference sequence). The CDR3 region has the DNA TGTGCCAGCAGACAAAGAGTCGGGGCTGAAGCTTTCTTT. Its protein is CASRQRVGAEAFF.

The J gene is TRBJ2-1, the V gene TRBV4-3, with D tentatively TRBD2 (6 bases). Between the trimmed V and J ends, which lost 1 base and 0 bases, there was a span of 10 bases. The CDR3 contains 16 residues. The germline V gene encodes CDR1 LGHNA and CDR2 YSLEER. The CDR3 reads CASSQVRESSYNEQFF. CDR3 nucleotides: TGCGCCAGCAGCCAAGTTCGGGAGAGCTCCTACAATGAGCAGTTCTTC.

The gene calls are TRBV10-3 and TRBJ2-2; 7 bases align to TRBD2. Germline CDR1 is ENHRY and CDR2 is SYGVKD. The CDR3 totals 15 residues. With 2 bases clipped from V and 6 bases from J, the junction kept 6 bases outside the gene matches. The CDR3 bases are TGTGCCATCAGTGAGAGGCGGGGGTCCGCCGGGGAGCTGTTTTTT. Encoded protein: CAISERRGSAGELFF.

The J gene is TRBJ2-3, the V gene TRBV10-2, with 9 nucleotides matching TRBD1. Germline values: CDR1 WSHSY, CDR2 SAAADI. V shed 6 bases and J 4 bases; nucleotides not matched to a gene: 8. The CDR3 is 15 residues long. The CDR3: CASRPGTGMADTQYF. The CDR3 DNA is TGCGCCAGCAGACCCGGGACAGGGATGGCAGATACGCAGTATTTT.

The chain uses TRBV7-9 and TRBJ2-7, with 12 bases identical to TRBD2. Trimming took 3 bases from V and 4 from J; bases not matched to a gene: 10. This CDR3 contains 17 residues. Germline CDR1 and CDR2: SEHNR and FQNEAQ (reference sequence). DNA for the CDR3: TGTGCCAGCAGCTTGCTTCCGGGACTAGCGGGCTCTTACGAGCAGTACGTC. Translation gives CASSLLPGLAGSYEQYV.

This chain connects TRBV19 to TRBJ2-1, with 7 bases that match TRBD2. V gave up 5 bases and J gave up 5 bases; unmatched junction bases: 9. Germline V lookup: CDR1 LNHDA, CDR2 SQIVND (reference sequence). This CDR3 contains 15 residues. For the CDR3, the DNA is TGTGCCAGTAGTCTTATACTAGCGAATCACAATGAGCAGTTCTTC. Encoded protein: CASSLILANHNEQFF.

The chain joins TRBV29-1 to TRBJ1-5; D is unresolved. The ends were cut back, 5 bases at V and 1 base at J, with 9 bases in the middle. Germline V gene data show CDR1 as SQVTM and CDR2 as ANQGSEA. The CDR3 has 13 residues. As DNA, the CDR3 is TGCAGCGTTCGGGAAGAAAGCAATCAGCCCCAGCATTTT. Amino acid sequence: CSVREESNQPQHF.

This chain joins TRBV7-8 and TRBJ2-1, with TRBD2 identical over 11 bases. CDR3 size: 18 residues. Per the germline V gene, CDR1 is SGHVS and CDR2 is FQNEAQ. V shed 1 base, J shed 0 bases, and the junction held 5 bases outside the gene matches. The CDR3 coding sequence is TGTGCCAGCAGCTTAGTAATAGCGGGGGGGAGCTCCTACAATGAGCAGTTCTTC. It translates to CASSLVIAGGSSYNEQFF.

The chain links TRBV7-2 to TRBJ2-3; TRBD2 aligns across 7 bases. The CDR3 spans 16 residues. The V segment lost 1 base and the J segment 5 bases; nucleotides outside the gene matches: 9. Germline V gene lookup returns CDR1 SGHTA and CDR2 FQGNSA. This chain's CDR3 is CASSLGGLPPGDTQYF. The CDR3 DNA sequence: TGTGCCAGCAGCTTAGGGGGACTACCACCAGGAGATACGCAGTATTTT. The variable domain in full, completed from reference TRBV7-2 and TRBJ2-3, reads GAGVSQSPSNKVTEKGKDVELRCDPISGHTALYWYRQSLGQGLEFLIYFQGNSAPDKSGLPSDRFSAERTGGSVSTLTIQRTQQEDSAVYLCASSLGGLPPGDTQYFGPGTRLTVL.

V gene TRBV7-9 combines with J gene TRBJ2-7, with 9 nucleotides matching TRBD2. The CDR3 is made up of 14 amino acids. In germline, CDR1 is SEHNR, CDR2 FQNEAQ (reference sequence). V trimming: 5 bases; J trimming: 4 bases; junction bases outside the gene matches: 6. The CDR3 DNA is TGTGCCAGCAGCCCCAGCGGGGGGTGGTACGAGCAGTACTTC. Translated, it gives CASSPSGGWYEQYF.

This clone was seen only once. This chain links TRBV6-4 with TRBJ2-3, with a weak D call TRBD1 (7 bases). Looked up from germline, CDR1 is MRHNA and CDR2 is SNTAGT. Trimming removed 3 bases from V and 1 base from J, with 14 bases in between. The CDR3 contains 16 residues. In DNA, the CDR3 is TGTGCCAGCAGTGAGACAGGGAGGTTACGCACAGATACGCAGTATTTT. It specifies CASSETGRLRTDTQYF.

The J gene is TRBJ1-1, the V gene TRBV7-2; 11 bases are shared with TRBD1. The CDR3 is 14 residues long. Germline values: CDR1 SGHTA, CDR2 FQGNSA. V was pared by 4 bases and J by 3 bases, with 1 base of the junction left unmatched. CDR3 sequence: CASSWDRGYTEAFF. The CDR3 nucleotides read TGTGCCAGCAGCTGGGACAGGGGGTACACTGAAGCTTTCTTT.

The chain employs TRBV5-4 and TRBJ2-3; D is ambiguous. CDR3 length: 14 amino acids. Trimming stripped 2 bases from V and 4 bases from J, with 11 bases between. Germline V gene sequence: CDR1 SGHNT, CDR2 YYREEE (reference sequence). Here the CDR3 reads CASSFPLSADTQYF. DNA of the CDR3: TGTGCCAGCAGCTTTCCCCTAAGTGCAGATACGCAGTATTTT.

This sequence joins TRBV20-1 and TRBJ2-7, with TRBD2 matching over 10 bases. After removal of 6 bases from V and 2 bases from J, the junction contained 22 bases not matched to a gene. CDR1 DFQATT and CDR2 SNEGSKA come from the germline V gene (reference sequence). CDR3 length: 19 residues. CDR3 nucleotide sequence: TGCAGTGCGAGTCCGATGCTAGCGGGGGAGCCTCGTCCCCCCTACGAGCAGTACTTC. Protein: CSASPMLAGEPRPPYEQYF.

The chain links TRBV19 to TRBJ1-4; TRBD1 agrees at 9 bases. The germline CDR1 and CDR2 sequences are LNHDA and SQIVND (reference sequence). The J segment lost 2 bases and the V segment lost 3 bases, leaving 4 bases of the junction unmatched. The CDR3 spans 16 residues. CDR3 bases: TGTGCCAGTAGTATGGGGACAGGGTCGACTAATGAAAAACTGTTTTTT. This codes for CASSMGTGSTNEKLFF. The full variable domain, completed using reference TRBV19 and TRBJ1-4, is DGGITQSPKYLFRKEGQNVTLSCEQNLNHDAMYWYRQDPGQGLRLIYYSQIVNDFQKGDIAEGYSVSREKKESFPLTVTSAQKNPTAFYLCASSMGTGSTNEKLFFGSGTQLSVL.

CDR3: CAWSKVLLGPDEQFF. Here the CDR3 DNA reads TGTGCCTGGAGTAAAGTCCTTCTGGGCCCCGATGAGCAGTTCTTC. This chain connects TRBV30 to TRBJ2-1; unclear D gene. Germline assignment: CDR1 GTSNPN and CDR2 SVGIG (reference sequence). The V and J ends lost 2 bases and 8 bases respectively, with 19 bases between them. The CDR3 is 15 amino acids.

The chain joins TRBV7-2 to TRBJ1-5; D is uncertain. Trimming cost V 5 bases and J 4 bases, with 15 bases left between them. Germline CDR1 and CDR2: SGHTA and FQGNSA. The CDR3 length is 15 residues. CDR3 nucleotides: TGTGCCAGCAGCCTTGGAAGGGCGGGGAATCAGCCCCAGCATTTT. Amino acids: CASSLGRAGNQPQHF.

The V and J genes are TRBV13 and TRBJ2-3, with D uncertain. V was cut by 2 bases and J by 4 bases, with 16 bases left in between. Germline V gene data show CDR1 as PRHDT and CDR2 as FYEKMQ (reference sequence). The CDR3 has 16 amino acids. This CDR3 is CASSLFPSFTADTQYF. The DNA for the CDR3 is TGTGCCAGCAGCTTATTTCCTTCATTCACGGCAGATACGCAGTATTTT.

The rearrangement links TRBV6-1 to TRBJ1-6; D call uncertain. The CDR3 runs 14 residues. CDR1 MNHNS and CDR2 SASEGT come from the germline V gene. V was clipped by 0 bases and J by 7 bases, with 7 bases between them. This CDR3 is CASSEAPRNSPLHF. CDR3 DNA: TGTGCCAGCAGTGAAGCGCCGAGGAATTCACCCCTCCACTTT.